These 21 T cell receptor beta chains came from one sample sequenced in a study of cytomegalovirus exposure and HLA in healthy donors. The PCR ran on 60 Vbeta and 13 Jbeta primers. Sequencing used immunoSEQ multiplex PCR; TCRdb keeps in-frame clones, though not all of them. The sample lists more than 100,000 clones, around 80% occurring once. The specimen sequenced was PBMCs. The receptors were sampled from a female donor in good health and CMV-seropositive.

J is TRBJ1-2 and V is TRBV5-1; D is ambiguous. CDR1 is SGHRS, CDR2 YFSETQ, per germline. This CDR3 comprises 13 residues. Deletions cut 10 bases from V and 4 bases from J, with 17 bases between. The CDR3 spells CASAIGEFYGYTF. In DNA, the CDR3 is TGCGCCTCAGCAATCGGGGAATTCTATGGCTACACCTTC.

The CDR3 nucleotides read TGTGCCAGCAGCCAAGGGTTGGTGAGAACCTACAATGAGCAGTTCTTC. Protein: CASSQGLVRTYNEQFF. The chain links TRBV4-2 to TRBJ2-1; no reliable D call. V was cut by 1 base and J by 2 bases, with 12 bases left in between. CDR1 and CDR2 (germline): LGHNA, YNFKEQ. CDR3 size: 16 residues.

The chain joins TRBV6-5 to TRBJ2-7, with a weak D call TRBD2 (5 bases). Germline V lookup: CDR1 MNHEY, CDR2 SVGAGI. V lost 2 bases, J lost 2 bases, and 10 bases lay in between. The CDR3 is made up of 14 amino acids. In nucleotides, the CDR3 is TGTGCCAGCAGTTACGGGAGTGGACCCTACGAGCAGTACTTC. Protein sequence: CASSYGSGPYEQYF.

The genes are TRBV4-3 and TRBJ2-7; TRBD1 matches at 9 bases. The J segment lost 2 bases and the V segment lost 0 bases, leaving 8 bases of the junction unmatched. CDR1 and CDR2 from the germline V gene are LGHNA and YSLEER. The CDR3 has 17 residues. The chain's CDR3 is CASSQDGTGQGTYEQYF. In DNA form, the CDR3 reads TGCGCCAGCAGCCAAGATGGGACTGGACAGGGGACCTACGAGCAGTACTTC.

The chain has TRBV6-1 and TRBJ1-1; 9 bases agree with TRBD1. This CDR3 contains 14 residues. The trim removed 4 bases at V and 3 bases at J, leaving 3 bases unmatched. Per germline, CDR1 MNHNS and CDR2 SASEGT. The chain's CDR3 is CASSANRGHTEAFF. CDR3 in DNA: TGTGCCAGCAGTGCAAACAGGGGGCACACTGAAGCTTTCTTT.

This chain links TRBV30 with TRBJ1-5, with D hard to call. The V gene's germline CDR1 is GTSNPN and CDR2 SVGIG (reference sequence). The CDR3 spans 12 residues. V was pared by 0 bases and J by 4 bases, with 4 bases between. The CDR3 bases are TGTGCCTGGAGTGTACGGAATCAGCCCCAGCATTTT. Translation: CAWSVRNQPQHF.

This sequence joins TRBV4-2 and TRBJ2-6; D not resolved. Deletions cut 2 bases from V and 1 base from J, with 9 bases between. This CDR3 has 16 residues. Germline V gives CDR1 LGHNA, CDR2 YNFKEQ. CDR3 loop: CASSQNGASGANVLTF. CDR3 sequence (DNA): TGTGCCAGCAGCCAAAACGGAGCTTCTGGGGCCAACGTCCTGACTTTC.

The chain carries TRBV14 and TRBJ2-7; D might be TRBD1 (5 bases). This CDR3 has 15 amino acids. Looked up from germline, CDR1 is SGHDN and CDR2 is FVKESK. The V and J ends lost 5 bases and 3 bases respectively, with 17 bases between them. CDR3 bases: TGTGCCAGCAGCTCGACAGAAAATACCCACTACGAGCAGTACTTC. This codes for CASSSTENTHYEQYF.

The chain joins TRBV27 to TRBJ2-3; tentatively, D is TRBD2 (9 bases). The CDR3 runs to 16 residues. Trimming took off 5 bases at V and 4 bases at J, with 19 bases between the two ends. Per germline, CDR1 MNHEY and CDR2 SMNVEV (reference sequence). Written as DNA, the CDR3 is TGTGCCAGCAGTGGACAGGGACTAGCTATCGCAGATACGCAGTATTTT. Residues: CASSGQGLAIADTQYF.

This chain uses TRBV28 with TRBJ1-1, with no clear D. CDR1 MDHEN and CDR2 SYDVKM come from the germline V gene. V lost 3 bases and J 11 bases, leaving 10 bases between the germline ends. The CDR3 covers 11 residues. CDR3: CASSFHDSAFF. The CDR3 nucleotides read TGTGCCAGCAGTTTCCACGATAGTGCTTTCTTT. Full variable domain (remainder filled in from reference TRBV28 and TRBJ1-1): DVKVTQSSRYLVKRTGEKVFLECVQDMDHENMFWYRQDPGLGLRLIYFSYDVKMKEKGDIPEGYSVSREKKERFSLILESASTNQTSMYLCASSFHDSAFFGQGTRLTVV.

In this sample, this clone turned up a few times. The gene calls are TRBV30 and TRBJ1-2; TRBD1 aligns across 11 bases. CDR1 is GTSNPN and CDR2 is SVGIG in the germline V gene (reference sequence). The CDR3 consists of 15 residues. The V gene end was trimmed by 1 base and the J gene end by 8 bases; junction bases not matched to a gene: 9. The CDR3: CAWSGGQGGEEGYTF. CDR3 bases: TGTGCCTGGAGTGGGGGACAGGGGGGAGAGGAGGGCTACACCTTC.

A few counts support this clone. The chain links TRBV6-6 to TRBJ1-6; the match to TRBD1 covers 8 bases. Germline V gene sequence: CDR1 MNHNY, CDR2 SVGAGI (reference sequence). V shed 8 bases, J shed 8 bases, and the junction held 5 bases outside the gene matches. The CDR3 is 13 amino acids. CDR3 bases: TGTGCCAGCGGGACGGGACAGGATTCACCCCTCCACTTT. Translation: CASGTGQDSPLHF.

This rearrangement joins TRBV5-1 to TRBJ1-6; D gene uncertain. The CDR3 runs 16 residues. CDR1 is SGHRS, CDR2 YFSETQ, per germline. With 4 bases removed from V and 7 bases from J, the gap between germline ends came to 18 bases. Written as DNA, the CDR3 is TGCGCCAGCAGCATAGAGACTCCCCCGGGGAATTCACCCCTCCACTTT. Translating it yields CASSIETPPGNSPLHF.

This CDR3 reads CASSVLPSGETQYF. The CDR3 coding sequence is TGTGCCAGCAGCGTACTACCCAGCGGGGAGACCCAGTACTTC. V usage is TRBV9 and J usage is TRBJ2-5, with a possible D match to TRBD2 (6 bases). This CDR3 has 14 residues. V was shortened by 1 base and J by 5 bases, with 12 bases between the two germline ends. Germline V gene sequence: CDR1 SGDLS, CDR2 YYNGEE.

This clone appeared once. V usage is TRBV7-9 and J usage is TRBJ1-1, with 7 bases aligning to TRBD1. The germline V gene has CDR1 SEHNR and CDR2 FQNEAQ (reference sequence). CDR3 length: 13 residues. With V trimmed by 5 bases and J by 5 bases, 5 bases remained unmatched. CDR3 in amino acids: CASSVTQGTEAFF. The CDR3 coding sequence is TGTGCCAGCAGCGTAACACAGGGGACTGAAGCTTTCTTT.

The chain links TRBV9 to TRBJ2-1; 7 positions agree with TRBD2. The CDR3 has 15 amino acids. Germline values: CDR1 SGDLS, CDR2 YYNGEE. The J segment lost 4 bases and the V segment lost 0 bases, leaving 4 bases of the junction unmatched. CDR3 residues: CASSVEAGVYNEQFF. The CDR3 coding sequence is TGTGCCAGCAGCGTAGAGGCGGGAGTTTACAATGAGCAGTTCTTC.

The V and J genes are TRBV4-2 and TRBJ1-2; possible D gene TRBD1, 5 bases. The germline V gene encodes CDR1 LGHNA and CDR2 YNFKEQ. Trimming took off 4 bases at V and 7 bases at J, with 19 bases between the two ends. The CDR3 is made up of 15 amino acids. CDR3 sequence (DNA): TGTGCCAGCAGCCCCACGGGGGAGGGGAGGAGTGGCTACACCTTC. This sequence encodes CASSPTGEGRSGYTF.

CDR3 bases: TGTGCCAGCAGCCCGTACCTAGCAGGGGGGAATTCACCCCTCCACTTT. This gives the protein CASSPYLAGGNSPLHF. V gene TRBV5-6 combines with J gene TRBJ1-6, with 7 bases fitting TRBD1. V shed 4 bases, J shed 7 bases, and the junction held 11 bases outside the gene matches. The CDR3 has 16 amino acids. CDR1 and CDR2 from the germline V gene are SGHDT and YYEEEE.

The chain employs TRBV9 and TRBJ2-5; TRBD1 matches at 12 bases. This CDR3 spans 15 amino acids. The V gene's germline CDR1 is SGDLS and CDR2 YYNGEE. V was pared by 2 bases and J by 4 bases, with 3 bases of the junction left unmatched. CDR3: CASSVGQGAGETQYF. The CDR3 DNA follows: TGTGCCAGCAGCGTGGGACAGGGGGCCGGAGAGACCCAGTACTTC.

The chain is built from TRBV7-9 and TRBJ1-3, with D uncertain. CDR1 is SEHNR and CDR2 is FQNEAQ in the germline V gene (reference sequence). The CDR3 is made up of 14 amino acids. Trimming shortened V by 5 bases and J by 8 bases, and 16 bases separated the two germline ends. CDR3: CASSPGTAGDTIYF. The CDR3 DNA follows: TGTGCCAGCAGCCCGGGAACTGCCGGGGACACCATATATTTT.

The chain is built from TRBV19 and TRBJ1-5, with a possible D match to TRBD1 (6 bases). The CDR3 runs to 15 residues. From germline, CDR1 is LNHDA and CDR2 SQIVND (reference sequence). V was trimmed by 0 bases and J by 5 bases, leaving 11 bases between them. The DNA of the CDR3 is TGTGCCAGTAGTATAGAGGGCCAGGGGCATCAGCCCCAGCATTTT. Translated, it gives CASSIEGQGHQPQHF.